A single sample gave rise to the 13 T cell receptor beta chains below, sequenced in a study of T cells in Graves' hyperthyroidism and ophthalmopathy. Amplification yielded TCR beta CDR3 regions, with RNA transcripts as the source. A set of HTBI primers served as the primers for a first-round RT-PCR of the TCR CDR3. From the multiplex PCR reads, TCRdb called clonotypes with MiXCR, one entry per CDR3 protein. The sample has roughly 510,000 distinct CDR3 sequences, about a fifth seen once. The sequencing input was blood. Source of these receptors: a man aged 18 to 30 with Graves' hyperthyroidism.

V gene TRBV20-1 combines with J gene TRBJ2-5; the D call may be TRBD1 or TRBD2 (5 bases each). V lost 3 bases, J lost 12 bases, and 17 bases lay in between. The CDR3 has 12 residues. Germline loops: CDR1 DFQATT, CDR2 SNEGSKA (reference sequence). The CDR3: CSASRDEETEYF. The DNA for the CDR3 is TGCAGTGCTAGTCGGGACGAGGAGACGGAGTACTTC.

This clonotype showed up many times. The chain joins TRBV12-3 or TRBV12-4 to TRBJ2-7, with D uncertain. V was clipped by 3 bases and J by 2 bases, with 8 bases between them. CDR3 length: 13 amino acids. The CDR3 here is CASSFQTPYEQYF. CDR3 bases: TGTGCCAGCAGTTTTCAGACCCCCTACGAGCAGTACTTC.

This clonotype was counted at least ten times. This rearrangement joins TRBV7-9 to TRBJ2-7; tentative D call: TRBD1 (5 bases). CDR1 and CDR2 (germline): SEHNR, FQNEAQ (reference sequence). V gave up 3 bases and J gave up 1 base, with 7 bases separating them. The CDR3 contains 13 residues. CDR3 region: CASSFRQSYEQYF. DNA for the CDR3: TGTGCCAGCAGCTTCCGACAGTCCTACGAGCAGTACTTC.

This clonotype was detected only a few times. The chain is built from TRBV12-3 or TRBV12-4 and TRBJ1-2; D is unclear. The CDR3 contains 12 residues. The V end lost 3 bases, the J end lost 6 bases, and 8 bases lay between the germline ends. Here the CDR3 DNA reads TGTGCCAGCAGTTTTTTCCGGGATGGCTACACCTTC. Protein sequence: CASSFFRDGYTF.

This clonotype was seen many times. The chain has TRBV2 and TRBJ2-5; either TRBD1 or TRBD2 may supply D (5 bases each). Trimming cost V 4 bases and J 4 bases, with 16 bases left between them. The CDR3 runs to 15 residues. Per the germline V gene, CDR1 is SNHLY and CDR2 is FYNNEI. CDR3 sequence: CASSGPGPTPETQYF. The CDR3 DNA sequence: TGTGCCAGCAGTGGACCGGGACCCACCCCAGAGACCCAGTACTTC.

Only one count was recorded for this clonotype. CDR3 DNA: TGTGCCAGCAGCTTAGTAGCTAGCGGGAGGGGGTACGAGCAGTACTTC. Translation: CASSLVASGRGYEQYF. The chain recombines TRBV7-8 with TRBJ2-7, with 12 nucleotides matching TRBD2. The CDR3 has 16 residues. The germline CDR1 and CDR2 sequences are SGHVS and FQNEAQ. After removal of 1 base from V and 4 bases from J, the junction contained 5 bases not matched to a gene.

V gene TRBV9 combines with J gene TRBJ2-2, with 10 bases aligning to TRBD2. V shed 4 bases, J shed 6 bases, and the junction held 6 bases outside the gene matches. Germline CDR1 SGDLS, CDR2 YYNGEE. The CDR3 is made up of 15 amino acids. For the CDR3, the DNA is TGTGCCAGCAGCACCAGCGGGGGGGCCGCCGGGGAGCTGTTTTTT. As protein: CASSTSGGAAGELFF.

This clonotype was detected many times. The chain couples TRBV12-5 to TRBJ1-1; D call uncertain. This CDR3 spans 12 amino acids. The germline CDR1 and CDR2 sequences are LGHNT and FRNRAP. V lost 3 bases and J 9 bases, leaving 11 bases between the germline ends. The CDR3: CASGLAKVQAFF. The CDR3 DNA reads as TGTGCTAGTGGTTTAGCTAAAGTTCAAGCTTTCTTT.

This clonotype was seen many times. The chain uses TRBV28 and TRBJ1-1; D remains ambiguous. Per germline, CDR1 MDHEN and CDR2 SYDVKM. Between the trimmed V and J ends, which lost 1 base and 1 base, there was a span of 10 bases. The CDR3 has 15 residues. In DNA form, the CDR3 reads TGTGCCAGCAGTTTATTCCTCGGCCAGAACACTGAAGCTTTCTTT. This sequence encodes CASSLFLGQNTEAFF.

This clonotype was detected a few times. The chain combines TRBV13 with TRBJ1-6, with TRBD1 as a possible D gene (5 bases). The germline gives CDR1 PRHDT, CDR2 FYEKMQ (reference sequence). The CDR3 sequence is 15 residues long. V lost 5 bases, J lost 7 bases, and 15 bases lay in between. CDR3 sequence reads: CASSLLGGKNSPLHF. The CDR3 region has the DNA TGTGCCAGCAGCCTCCTCGGGGGAAAAAATTCACCCCTCCACTTT.

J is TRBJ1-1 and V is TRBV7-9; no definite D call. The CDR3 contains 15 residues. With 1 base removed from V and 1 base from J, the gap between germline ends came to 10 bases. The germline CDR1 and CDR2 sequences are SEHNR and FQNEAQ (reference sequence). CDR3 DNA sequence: TGTGCCAGCAGCTTAGACGGTCACCCGAACACTGAAGCTTTCTTT. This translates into CASSLDGHPNTEAFF.

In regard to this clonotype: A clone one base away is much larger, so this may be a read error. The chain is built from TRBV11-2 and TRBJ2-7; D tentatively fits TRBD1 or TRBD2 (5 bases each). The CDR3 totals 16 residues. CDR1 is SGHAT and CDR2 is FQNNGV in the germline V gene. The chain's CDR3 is CASSLGPGPRAYGQYF. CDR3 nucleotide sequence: TGTGCCAGCAGCTTAGGACCGGGGCCTAGGGCCTACGGGCAGTACTTC. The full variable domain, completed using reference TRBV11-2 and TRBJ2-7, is EAGVAQSPRYKIIEKRQSVAFWCNPISGHATLYWYQQILGQGPKLLIQFQNNGVVDDSQLPKDRFSAERLKGVDSTLKIQPAKLEDSAVYLCASSLGPGPRAYGQYFGPGTRLTVT.

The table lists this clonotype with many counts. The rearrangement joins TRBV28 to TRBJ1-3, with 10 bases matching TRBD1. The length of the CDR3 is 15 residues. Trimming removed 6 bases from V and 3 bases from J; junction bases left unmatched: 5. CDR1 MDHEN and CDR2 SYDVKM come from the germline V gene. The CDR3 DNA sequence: TGTGCCAGCAGCCCTTGGACAGGGGGTGGAAACACCATATATTTT. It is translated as CASSPWTGGGNTIYF.